The next 16 T cell receptor beta chains were all read from a single sample in a study of cytomegalovirus exposure and HLA in healthy donors. 60 Vbeta and 13 Jbeta primers were used in PCR. The protocol was immunoSEQ multiplex PCR, while the TCRdb copy is restricted to in-frame clones and leaves out a portion. The table lists approximately 160,000 clones, roughly 79% of them singletons. The source material was PBMCs. These receptors were taken from a woman aged 40 to 50 in good health and CMV-seropositive.

This clone was counted once. The chain recombines TRBV11-2 with TRBJ2-1; D not resolved. V was pared by 3 bases and J by 6 bases, with 6 bases between. The germline gives CDR1 SGHAT, CDR2 FQNNGV. This CDR3 region has 12 residues. The CDR3 nucleotides are TGTGCCAGCAGCTTGGGCGCCAATGAGCAGTTCTTC. This sequence encodes CASSLGANEQFF.

The J gene is TRBJ1-5, the V gene TRBV14; 9 nucleotides agree with TRBD1. The germline CDR1 and CDR2 sequences are SGHDN and FVKESK. This CDR3 spans 18 amino acids. J gave up 5 bases and V 1 base, and 12 bases lay outside the gene matches. In DNA form, the CDR3 reads TGTGCCAGCAGCCAAGCAGAAGTAGGACAGGGGAACTATCAGCCCCAGCATTTT. Its protein product is CASSQAEVGQGNYQPQHF.

The chain carries TRBV28 and TRBJ1-1; 10 bases align to TRBD1. The CDR3 consists of 15 residues. J lost 11 bases, V lost 5 bases, and 14 bases had no gene match. The V gene's germline CDR1 is MDHEN and CDR2 SYDVKM. CDR3 sequence (DNA): TGTGCCAGCAGTCAGCCGGGACAGGGGTCCCTCGAGGCTTTCTTT. Encoded protein: CASSQPGQGSLEAFF.

The gene calls are TRBV19 and TRBJ2-3; TRBD2 might be the D (7 bases). CDR1 and CDR2 (germline): LNHDA, SQIVND (reference sequence). The CDR3 is made up of 18 amino acids. Deletions cut 6 bases from V and 0 bases from J, with 22 bases between. The CDR3 DNA reads as TGTGCCAGTAGCCGGGGGGCAACCCCTTCCTCTAGCACAGATACGCAGTATTTT. This sequence encodes CASSRGATPSSSTDTQYF.

The chain has TRBV7-2 and TRBJ2-3; 9 bases align to TRBD1. V shed 5 bases, J shed 6 bases, and the junction held 12 bases outside the gene matches. The germline gives CDR1 SGHTA, CDR2 FQGNSA. The CDR3 is 16 amino acids. The CDR3 DNA follows: TGTGCCAGCAGCCCGAGGACAGGGGATGGGTTCGATACGCAGTATTTT. The encoded protein is CASSPRTGDGFDTQYF. Full variable domain (remainder filled in from reference TRBV7-2 and TRBJ2-3): GAGVSQSPSNKVTEKGKDVELRCDPISGHTALYWYRQSLGQGLEFLIYFQGNSAPDKSGLPSDRFSAERTGGSVSTLTIQRTQQEDSAVYLCASSPRTGDGFDTQYFGPGTRLTVL.

The chain is built from TRBV27 and TRBJ2-5; 7 nucleotides match TRBD1. J gave up 2 bases and V 6 bases, and 24 bases lay outside the gene matches. This CDR3 region has 20 residues. Germline loops: CDR1 MNHEY, CDR2 SMNVEV (reference sequence). The CDR3 DNA follows: TGTGCCAGCAGAGAACCCGAAGACAGCCAAGACAGGGCTCCACAAGAGACCCAGTACTTC. Translation: CASREPEDSQDRAPQETQYF.

Concerning this clone: Other DNA sequences in the same sample also yield this CDR3. The J gene is TRBJ1-1, the V gene TRBV9; 8 positions match TRBD1. V was pared by 8 bases and J by 0 bases, with 3 bases of the junction left unmatched. The CDR3 consists of 13 residues. The germline CDR1 and CDR2 sequences are SGDLS and YYNGEE. CDR3 DNA: TGTGCCAGTGGACAGGGTATGAACACTGAAGCTTTCTTT. Protein product: CASGQGMNTEAFF.

J is TRBJ2-1 and V is TRBV5-1; 7 bases fit TRBD1. Germline assignment: CDR1 SGHRS and CDR2 YFSETQ. The CDR3 sequence is 15 residues long. Germline trimming cut 4 bases from V and 10 bases from J; bases unmatched to any gene: 14. The CDR3 DNA is TGCGCCAGCAGCAAAGGGACCTCCGCAGGGGGAGAGCAGTTCTTC. The encoded protein is CASSKGTSAGGEQFF.

The chain employs TRBV7-2 and TRBJ2-1, with 9 bases aligning to TRBD2. The CDR3 contains 16 residues. V shed 1 base, J shed 7 bases, and the junction held 8 bases outside the gene matches. CDR1 is SGHTA and CDR2 is FQGNSA in the germline V gene. The CDR3 spells CASSLVGGGAGNEQFF. The CDR3 nucleotides read TGTGCCAGCAGCTTAGTGGGCGGGGGGGCTGGAAATGAGCAGTTCTTC.

As regards this clone: At one of its ends the junction is not consistent with the germline gene, which may arise from a read error. This same CDR3 is encoded by further DNA sequences in the sample. The chain couples TRBV12-5 to TRBJ1-5; D possibly corresponds to TRBD1 (5 bases). Germline CDR1 reads LGHNT; CDR2 reads FRNRAP. The CDR3 spans 19 residues. This CDR3 reads CASAPLFGARVYSNQPQHF. The CDR3 nucleotides read TGTGCTAGTGCCCCACTATTTGGGGCACGAGTTTATAGCAATCAGCCCCAGCACTTT.

This rearrangement joins TRBV11-1 to TRBJ2-2; 8 bases line up with TRBD2. This CDR3 spans 18 amino acids. Unmatched junction bases numbered 10, after V lost 4 bases and J lost 0 bases. Per the germline V gene, CDR1 is SGHAT and CDR2 is FQDESV (reference sequence). The CDR3, as DNA: TGTGCCAGCAGCTCCAGGGAAGCGGGGGCTACGAACACCGGGGAGCTGTTTTTT. This sequence encodes CASSSREAGATNTGELFF.

This clone was seen only once. The junction departs from the called germline gene at one end, perhaps through a read error. The CDR3 sequence is CASSEAQAGGAKNSQYF. CDR3 in DNA: TGTGCCAGCAGTGAAGCGCAAGCGGGGGGAGCCAAAAACAGTCAGTACTTC. J is TRBJ2-4 and V is TRBV2; TRBD2 matches at 9 bases. This CDR3 has 17 amino acids. Looked up from germline, CDR1 is SNHLY and CDR2 is FYNNEI.

The V gene is TRBV11-2, the J gene TRBJ2-7; D gene unclear. V was pared by 4 bases and J by 6 bases, with 10 bases between. In germline, CDR1 is SGHAT, CDR2 FQNNGV. The CDR3 extends over 12 amino acids. As DNA, the CDR3 is TGTGCCAGCAGCTACGACCGCGGCGAGCAGTACTTC. Amino acid sequence: CASSYDRGEQYF. The full variable domain, its missing parts supplied by reference TRBV11-2 and TRBJ2-7, is EAGVAQSPRYKIIEKRQSVAFWCNPISGHATLYWYQQILGQGPKLLIQFQNNGVVDDSQLPKDRFSAERLKGVDSTLKIQPAKLEDSAVYLCASSYDRGEQYFGPGTRLTVT.

A note on this clone: The junction and the germline gene differ at one end; a read error may be behind it. CDR3 amino acids: CSSTRAAAGGYTEAFF. Here the CDR3 DNA reads TGTTCCAGCACCAGGGCGGCGGCAGGGGGCTACACTGAAGCTTTCTTT. J is TRBJ1-1 and V is TRBV7-9, with 8 nucleotides matching TRBD1. The CDR3 contains 16 residues. CDR1 and CDR2 (germline): SEHNR, FQNEAQ (reference sequence). The whole variable domain, remainder taken from reference TRBV7-9 and TRBJ1-1, is DTGVSQNPRHKITKRGQNVTFRCDPISEHNRLYWYRQTLGQGPEFLTYFQNEAQLEKSRLLSDRFSAERPKGSFSTLEIQRTEQGDSAMYLCSSTRAAAGGYTEAFFGQGTRLTVV.

This chain's CDR3 is CASSQEGQGWDEQFF. The CDR3 region has the DNA TGCGCCAGCAGCCAAGAAGGCCAGGGGTGGGATGAGCAGTTCTTC. The chain is built from TRBV4-1 and TRBJ2-1; possible D gene TRBD1, 6 bases. This CDR3 contains 15 residues. Germline values: CDR1 MGHRA, CDR2 YSYEKL. Trimming pared 0 bases from V and 8 bases from J, leaving 14 bases between.

The CDR3 coding sequence is TGTGCCAGCAGTGACGGAACAGGGGGCACTTATGGCTACACCTTC. This codes for CASSDGTGGTYGYTF. V is TRBV6-4 and J is TRBJ1-2; the match to TRBD1 covers 9 bases. J was trimmed by 5 bases and V by 2 bases; bases with no gene match: 6. The CDR3 consists of 15 residues. Germline CDR1 MRHNA, CDR2 SNTAGT.